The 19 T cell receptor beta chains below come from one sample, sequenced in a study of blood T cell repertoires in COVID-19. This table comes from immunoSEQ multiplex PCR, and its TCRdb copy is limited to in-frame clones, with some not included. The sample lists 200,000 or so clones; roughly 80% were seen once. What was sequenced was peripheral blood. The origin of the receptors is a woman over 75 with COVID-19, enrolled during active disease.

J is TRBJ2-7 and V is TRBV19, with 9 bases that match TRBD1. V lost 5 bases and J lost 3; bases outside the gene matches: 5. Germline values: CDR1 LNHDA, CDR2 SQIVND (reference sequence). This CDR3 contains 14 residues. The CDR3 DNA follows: TGTGCCAGTAGTCGGCCGGGACAGGGCTACGAGCAGTACGTC. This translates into CASSRPGQGYEQYV.

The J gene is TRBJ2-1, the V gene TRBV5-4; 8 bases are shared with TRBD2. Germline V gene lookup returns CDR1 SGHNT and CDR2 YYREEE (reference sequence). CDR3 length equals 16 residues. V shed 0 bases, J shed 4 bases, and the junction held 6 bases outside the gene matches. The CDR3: CASSLGGGGPYNEQFF. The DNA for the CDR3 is TGTGCCAGCAGCTTGGGGGGCGGGGGGCCTTACAATGAGCAGTTCTTC.

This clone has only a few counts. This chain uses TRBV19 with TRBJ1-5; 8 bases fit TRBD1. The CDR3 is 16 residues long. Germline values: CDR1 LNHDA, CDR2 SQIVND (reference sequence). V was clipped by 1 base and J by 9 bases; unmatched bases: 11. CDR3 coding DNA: TGTGCCAGTAGTATAGTCCCCCGGACAGGGAGTTGGCCCCAGCATTTT. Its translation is CASSIVPRTGSWPQHF. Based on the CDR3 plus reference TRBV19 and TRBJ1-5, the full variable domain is DGGITQSPKYLFRKEGQNVTLSCEQNLNHDAMYWYRQDPGQGLRLIYYSQIVNDFQKGDIAEGYSVSREKKESFPLTVTSAQKNPTAFYLCASSIVPRTGSWPQHFGDGTRLSIL.

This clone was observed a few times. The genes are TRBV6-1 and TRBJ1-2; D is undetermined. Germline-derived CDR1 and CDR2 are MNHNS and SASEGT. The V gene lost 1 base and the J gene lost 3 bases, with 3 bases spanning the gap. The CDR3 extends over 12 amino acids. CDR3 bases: TGTGCCAGCAGTGAAGGAGACTATGGCTACACCTTC. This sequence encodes CASSEGDYGYTF.

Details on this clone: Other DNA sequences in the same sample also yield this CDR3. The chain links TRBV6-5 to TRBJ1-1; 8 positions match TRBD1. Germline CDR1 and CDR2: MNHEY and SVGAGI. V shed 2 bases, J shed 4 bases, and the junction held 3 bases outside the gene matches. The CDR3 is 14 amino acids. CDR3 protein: CASSYPGGGTEAFF. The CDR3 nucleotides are TGTGCCAGCAGTTACCCAGGGGGCGGCACTGAAGCTTTCTTT.

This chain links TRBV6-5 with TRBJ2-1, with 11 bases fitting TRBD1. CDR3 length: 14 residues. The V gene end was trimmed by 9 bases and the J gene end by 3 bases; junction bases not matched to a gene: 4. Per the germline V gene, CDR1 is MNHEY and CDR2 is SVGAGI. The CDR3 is CASRTGGNYNEQFF. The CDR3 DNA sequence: TGTGCCAGTAGGACAGGGGGCAACTACAATGAGCAGTTCTTC.

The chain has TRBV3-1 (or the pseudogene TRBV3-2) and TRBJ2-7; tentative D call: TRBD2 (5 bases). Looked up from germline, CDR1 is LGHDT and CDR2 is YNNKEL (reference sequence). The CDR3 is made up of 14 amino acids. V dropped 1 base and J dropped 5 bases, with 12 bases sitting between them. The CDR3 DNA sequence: TGTGCCAGCAGCCAAGGTTCCGAGGGAAACGAGCAGTACGTC. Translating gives CASSQGSEGNEQYV.

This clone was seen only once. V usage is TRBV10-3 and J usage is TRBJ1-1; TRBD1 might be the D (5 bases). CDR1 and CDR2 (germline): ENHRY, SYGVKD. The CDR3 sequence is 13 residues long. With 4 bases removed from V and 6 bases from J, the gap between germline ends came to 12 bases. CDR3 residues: CAISGTGLSEAFF. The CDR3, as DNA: TGTGCCATCAGTGGAACAGGTCTTTCTGAAGCTTTCTTT.

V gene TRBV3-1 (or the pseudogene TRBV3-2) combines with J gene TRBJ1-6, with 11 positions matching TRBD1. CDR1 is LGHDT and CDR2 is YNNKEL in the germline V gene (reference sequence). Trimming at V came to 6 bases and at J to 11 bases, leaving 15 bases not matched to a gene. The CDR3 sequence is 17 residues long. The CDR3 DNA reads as TGTGCCAGCAGTCGGTTTGGAGTGGGACAGGGGGAGACACCCCTCCACTTT. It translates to CASSRFGVGQGETPLHF.

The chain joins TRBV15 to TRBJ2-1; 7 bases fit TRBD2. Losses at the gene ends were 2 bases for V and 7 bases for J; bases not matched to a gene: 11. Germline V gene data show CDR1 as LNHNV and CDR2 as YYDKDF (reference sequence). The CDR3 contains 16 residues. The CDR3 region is CATSRPSGEFINEQFF. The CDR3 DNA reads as TGTGCCACCAGCAGACCCAGCGGGGAGTTCATTAATGAGCAGTTCTTC.

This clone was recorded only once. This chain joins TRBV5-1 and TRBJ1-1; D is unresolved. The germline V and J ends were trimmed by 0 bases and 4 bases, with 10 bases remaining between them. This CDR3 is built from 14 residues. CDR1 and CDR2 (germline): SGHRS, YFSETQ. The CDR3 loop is CASSLVAGSTEAFF. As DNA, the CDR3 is TGCGCCAGCAGCTTGGTTGCGGGATCCACTGAAGCTTTCTTT.

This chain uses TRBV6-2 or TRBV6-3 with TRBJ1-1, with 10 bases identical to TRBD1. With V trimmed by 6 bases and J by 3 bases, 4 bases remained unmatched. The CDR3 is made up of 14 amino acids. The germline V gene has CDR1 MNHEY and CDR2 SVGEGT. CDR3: CASSWGQGYTEAFF. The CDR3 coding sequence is TGTGCCAGCAGCTGGGGACAGGGGTACACTGAAGCTTTCTTT.

This CDR3 is CASSSNEGTEAFF. The DNA of the CDR3 is TGTGCCAGCAGCTCGAACGAGGGTACTGAAGCTTTCTTT. The V call is TRBV7-9, the J call TRBJ1-1, with no clear D. Looked up from germline, CDR1 is SEHNR and CDR2 is FQNEAQ (reference sequence). This CDR3 spans 13 amino acids. V was trimmed by 4 bases and J by 5 bases, leaving 11 bases between them.

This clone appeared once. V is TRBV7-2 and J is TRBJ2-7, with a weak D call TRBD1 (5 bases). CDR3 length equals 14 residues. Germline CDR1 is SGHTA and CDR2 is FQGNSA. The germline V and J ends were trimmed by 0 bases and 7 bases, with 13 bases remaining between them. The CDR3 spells CASSLANQGIEQYF. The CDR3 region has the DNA TGTGCCAGCAGCTTAGCAAATCAGGGTATAGAGCAGTACTTC.

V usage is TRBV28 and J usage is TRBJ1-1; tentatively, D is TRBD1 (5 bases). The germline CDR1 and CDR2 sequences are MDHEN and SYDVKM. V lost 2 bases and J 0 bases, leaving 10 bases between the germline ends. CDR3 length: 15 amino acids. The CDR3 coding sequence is TGTGCCAGCAGTTTACCTACGACAGTGAACACTGAAGCTTTCTTT. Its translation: CASSLPTTVNTEAFF.

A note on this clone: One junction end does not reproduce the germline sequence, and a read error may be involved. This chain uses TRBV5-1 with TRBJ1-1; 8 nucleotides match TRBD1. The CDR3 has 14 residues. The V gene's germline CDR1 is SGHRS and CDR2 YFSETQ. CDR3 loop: CASTLNPGGTEAFF. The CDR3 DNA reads TGCGCCAGCACCTTGAACCCAGGGGGCACGGAAGCTTTCTTT.

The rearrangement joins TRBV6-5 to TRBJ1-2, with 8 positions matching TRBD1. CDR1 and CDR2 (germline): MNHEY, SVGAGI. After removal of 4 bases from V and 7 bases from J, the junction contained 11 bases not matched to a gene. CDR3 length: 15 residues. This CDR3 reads CASSSTRDRFFGYTF. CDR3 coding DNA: TGTGCCAGCAGTTCCACCCGGGACAGGTTTTTTGGCTACACCTTC.

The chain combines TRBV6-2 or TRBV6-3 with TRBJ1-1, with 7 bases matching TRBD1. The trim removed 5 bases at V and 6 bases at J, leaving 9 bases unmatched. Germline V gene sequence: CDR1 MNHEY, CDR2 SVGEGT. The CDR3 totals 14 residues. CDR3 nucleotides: TGTGCCAGCAGTACGGGACAGCCCGGCGCTGAAGCTTTCTTT. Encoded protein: CASSTGQPGAEAFF.

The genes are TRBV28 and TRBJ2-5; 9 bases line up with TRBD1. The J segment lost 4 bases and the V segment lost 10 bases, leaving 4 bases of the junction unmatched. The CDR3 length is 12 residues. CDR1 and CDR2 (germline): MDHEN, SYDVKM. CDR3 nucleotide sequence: TGTGCCACCGGACAGGGGATAGAGACCCAGTACTTC. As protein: CATGQGIETQYF.